The source of this T cell receptor beta chain is a study of cytomegalovirus exposure and HLA in healthy donors. Whole-study findings and limits: Cytomegalovirus-associated TCR beta chains were listed, numbering some 170. In vitro data verified a few CMV-associated chains as specific for CMV antigens.

TCRdb's table, derived via immunoSEQ multiplex PCR, lists solely in-frame clones and lacks some. The sample contains roughly 190,000 clones, around 88% of which appear only once. As for this clone: Its antigen is not known.

CDR3 length: 13 residues. Germline-derived CDR1 and CDR2 are GTSNPN and SVGIG (reference sequence). The V end was cut by 2 bases, the J end by 4 bases, with 11 bases between. These donors were members of the approximately 120-subject validation cohort, a group separate from the approximately 670-subject first cohort. The source of this sequence is a woman under 30 in good health and CMV-seronegative. The chain recombines TRBV30 with TRBJ1-2, with D possibly being TRBD1 (5 bases). The sample was PBMCs. CDR3 in DNA: TGTGCCTGGAGTCCTGGGGCCTTCTATGGCTACACCTTC. It translates to CAWSPGAFYGYTF.